The 24 T cell receptor beta chains reported below all come from one sample, sequenced in a study of cytotoxic CD8 clonotypes in ibrutinib-treated CLL. The assay was immunoSEQ multiplex PCR, and TCRdb's table has in-frame clones only and misses some. The sample consists of about 57,000 clones, 56% of them appearing once. The sample consisted of PBMCs, taken after 24 months of ibrutinib treatment. These TCRs come from a human donor with chronic lymphocytic leukemia.

This clone was detected only a few times. The genes are TRBV15 and TRBJ1-2; 8 nucleotides line up with TRBD1. This CDR3 contains 14 residues. CDR1 is LNHNV, CDR2 YYDKDF, per germline (reference sequence). Unmatched junction bases numbered 2, after V lost 1 base and J lost 4 bases. The CDR3 here is CATSRVGQGYGYTF. The CDR3 nucleotides read TGTGCCACCAGCAGAGTTGGACAGGGCTATGGCTACACCTTC.

The J gene is TRBJ2-3, the V gene TRBV11-2; tentative D call: TRBD2 (5 bases). CDR1 and CDR2 from the germline V gene are SGHAT and FQNNGV. The CDR3 covers 12 residues. The V end was cut by 3 bases, the J end by 8 bases, with 9 bases between. The CDR3 reads CASSFPGSTQYF. The DNA of the CDR3 is TGTGCCAGCAGCTTTCCGGGAAGTACGCAGTATTTT.

This clone has just a few counts. The chain uses TRBV12-5 and TRBJ2-1; 9 nucleotides agree with TRBD1. The CDR3 has 14 residues. V dropped 7 bases and J dropped 4; count of bases not matched to a gene: 5. Germline values: CDR1 LGHNT, CDR2 FRNRAP. CDR3 in amino acids: CASVGGQGYNEQFF. CDR3 DNA: TGTGCTAGTGTAGGGGGACAGGGATACAATGAGCAGTTCTTC. Looking up the rest from reference TRBV12-5 and TRBJ2-1 gives the full variable domain: DARVTQTPRHKVTEMGQEVTMRCQPILGHNTVFWYRQTMMQGLELLAYFRNRAPLDDSGMPKDRFSAEMPDATLATLKIQPSEPRDSAVYFCASVGGQGYNEQFFGPGTRLTVL.

This clone came up many times. The chain is built from TRBV18 and TRBJ1-1; D is ambiguous. The V end was cut by 2 bases, the J end by 0 bases, with 7 bases between. Germline values: CDR1 KGHSH, CDR2 LQKENI. The CDR3 has 14 residues. The DNA for the CDR3 is TGTGCCAGCTCACCAGGGGTTGTGAACACTGAAGCTTTCTTT. This sequence encodes CASSPGVVNTEAFF.

There are a few counts of this clone. The chain joins TRBV2 to TRBJ1-5; possibly TRBD1 for D (6 bases). Germline CDR1 SNHLY, CDR2 FYNNEI. V lost 3 bases and J 6 bases, leaving 15 bases between the germline ends. The CDR3 runs 15 residues. The DNA for the CDR3 is TGTGCCAGCAGTGATGCGGTGCAGGGGAGTCAGCCCCAGCATTTT. Residues: CASSDAVQGSQPQHF.

The rearrangement joins TRBV5-1 to TRBJ2-5, with 12 positions matching TRBD2. V lost 0 bases, J lost 3 bases, and 0 bases stayed unmatched. Germline V CDR1 and CDR2: SGHRS, YFSETQ. The length of the CDR3 is 15 residues. As DNA, the CDR3 is TGCGCCAGCAGCTTGGGGACTAGCGGGAAAGAGACCCAGTACTTC. This sequence encodes CASSLGTSGKETQYF. Filled out from reference TRBV5-1 and TRBJ2-5, the complete variable domain reads KAGVTQTPRYLIKTRGQQVTLSCSPISGHRSVSWYQQTPGQGLQFLFEYFSETQRNKGNFPGRFSGRQFSNSRSEMNVSTLELGDSALYLCASSLGTSGKETQYFGPGTRLLVL.

The chain is built from TRBV28 and TRBJ2-3, with 8 bases that match TRBD1. Germline V gene lookup returns CDR1 MDHEN and CDR2 SYDVKM. V lost 4 bases and J lost 6; bases outside the gene matches: 9. The CDR3 consists of 15 residues. The DNA of the CDR3 is TGTGCCAGCAGTTCGCAGGGGGCCCTTGGGGATACGCAGTATTTT. This gives the protein CASSSQGALGDTQYF. Drawing the rest from reference TRBV28 and TRBJ2-3, the complete variable domain is DVKVTQSSRYLVKRTGEKVFLECVQDMDHENMFWYRQDPGLGLRLIYFSYDVKMKEKGDIPEGYSVSREKKERFSLILESASTNQTSMYLCASSSQGALGDTQYFGPGTRLTVL.

This chain uses TRBV10-3 with TRBJ2-1, with D hard to call. Trimming left V 4 bases short and J 0 bases short, with 10 bases between. CDR3 length: 15 residues. Germline V gene data show CDR1 as ENHRY and CDR2 as SYGVKD. The CDR3 loop reads CAISVGSPSYNEQFF. The CDR3 region has the DNA TGTGCCATCAGTGTAGGGTCCCCCTCCTACAATGAGCAGTTCTTC.

The chain joins TRBV5-1 to TRBJ1-1; 7 bases are a match to TRBD1. Germline trimming cut 6 bases from V and 0 bases from J; bases unmatched to any gene: 8. There are 15 residues in the CDR3. Germline V gives CDR1 SGHRS, CDR2 YFSETQ. The CDR3 bases are TGCGCCAGCATGAGGGGGGACAGCGTGAACACTGAAGCTTTCTTT. Translating gives CASMRGDSVNTEAFF. The full variable domain, rest sourced from reference TRBV5-1 and TRBJ1-1, is KAGVTQTPRYLIKTRGQQVTLSCSPISGHRSVSWYQQTPGQGLQFLFEYFSETQRNKGNFPGRFSGRQFSNSRSEMNVSTLELGDSALYLCASMRGDSVNTEAFFGQGTRLTVV.

The rearrangement links TRBV5-4 to TRBJ1-5, with D perhaps matching TRBD1 (5 bases). Germline CDR1 is SGHNT and CDR2 is YYREEE (reference sequence). V gave up 4 bases and J gave up 7 bases, with 12 bases separating them. The CDR3 is 13 residues long. The CDR3 here is CASSQERGQPQHF. In DNA form, the CDR3 reads TGTGCCAGCAGCCAAGAAAGGGGACAGCCCCAGCATTTT.

The rearrangement joins TRBV11-2 to TRBJ2-2, with TRBD2 identical over 10 bases. Trimming took 3 bases from V and 6 from J; bases not matched to a gene: 1. Germline V gene lookup returns CDR1 SGHAT and CDR2 FQNNGV. This CDR3 contains 14 residues. CDR3 coding DNA: TGTGCCAGCAGCTTTAGCGGGGGGCCCGGGGAGCTGTTTTTT. Its protein product is CASSFSGGPGELFF.

The chain employs TRBV11-1 and TRBJ1-2, with D uncertain. The CDR3 is made up of 14 amino acids. The germline CDR1 and CDR2 sequences are SGHAT and FQDESV (reference sequence). Trimming removed 4 bases at V and 5 bases at J, with 14 bases between. CDR3 sequence reads: CASSSNSPTYGYTF. CDR3 nucleotide sequence: TGTGCCAGCAGCTCAAACTCGCCGACATATGGCTACACCTTC.

The chain is built from TRBV7-6 and TRBJ2-3; perhaps D is TRBD1 or TRBD2 (6 bases each). With 5 bases removed from V and 2 bases from J, the gap between germline ends came to 14 bases. The CDR3 has 15 residues. The V gene's germline CDR1 is SGHVS and CDR2 FNYEAQ. The CDR3 protein is CASSTPGASTDTQYF. CDR3 nucleotides: TGTGCCAGCAGCACCCCGGGGGCCTCCACAGATACGCAGTATTTT. Full variable domain (outside the CDR3, taken from reference TRBV7-6 and TRBJ2-3): GAGVSQSPRYKVTKRGQDVALRCDPISGHVSLYWYRQALGQGPEFLTYFNYEAQQDKSGLPNDRFSAERPEGSISTLTIQRTEQRDSAMYRCASSTPGASTDTQYFGPGTRLTVL.

For this clone: This specimen includes other DNA sequences encoding the same CDR3. This rearrangement joins TRBV28 to TRBJ2-7; D is undetermined. The CDR3 has 13 residues. The V gene's germline CDR1 is MDHEN and CDR2 SYDVKM. Trimming pared 6 bases from V and 0 bases from J, leaving 9 bases between. The CDR3 DNA sequence: TGTGCCAGCAGCCGTCCCCCCTCCTACGAGCAGTACTTC. Translation: CASSRPPSYEQYF.

The chain has TRBV5-4 and TRBJ1-1; D gene ambiguous. Germline-derived CDR1 and CDR2 are SGHNT and YYREEE (reference sequence). Deletions cut 0 bases from V and 0 bases from J, with 9 bases between. The CDR3 consists of 15 residues. The CDR3 sequence is CASSLEQTMNTEAFF. The CDR3 DNA is TGTGCCAGCAGCTTGGAACAGACGATGAACACTGAAGCTTTCTTT. Based on the CDR3 plus reference TRBV5-4 and TRBJ1-1, the full variable domain is ETGVTQSPTHLIKTRGQQVTLRCSSQSGHNTVSWYQQALGQGPQFIFQYYREEENGRGNFPPRFSGLQFPNYSSELNVNALELDDSALYLCASSLEQTMNTEAFFGQGTRLTVV.

Note on this clone: Sequence at one end of the junction differs from germline and may be a read error. The V and J genes are TRBV7-2 and TRBJ2-7; a weak D match, TRBD1 (5 bases). This CDR3 has 12 residues. Per the germline V gene, CDR1 is SGHTA and CDR2 is FQGNSA. DNA of the CDR3: TGTGCCAGCAGCTTAGAAGTGGGGCCGCCGGACTTC. This gives the protein CASSLEVGPPDF.

The chain has TRBV10-2 and TRBJ2-5; D could derive from TRBD1 or TRBD2 (6 bases each). Trimming removed 1 base from V and 5 bases from J, with 14 bases in between. The CDR3 is 15 residues long. Per the germline V gene, CDR1 is WSHSY and CDR2 is SAAADI. For the CDR3, the DNA is TGCGCCAGCAGTGAGTGGGGGGCAGCTGGGGAGACCCAGTACTTC. This codes for CASSEWGAAGETQYF.

This chain uses TRBV7-9 with TRBJ2-2; D unclear. The length of the CDR3 is 12 residues. Germline V gives CDR1 SEHNR, CDR2 FQNEAQ (reference sequence). The ends were cut back, 6 bases at V and 7 bases at J, with 9 bases in the middle. In nucleotides, the CDR3 is TGTGCCAGCAGTCACCTCTACGGGGAGCTGTTTTTT. The encoded protein is CASSHLYGELFF.

This clone came up many times. The V gene is TRBV6-1, the J gene TRBJ2-7; D tentatively reads TRBD1 or TRBD2 (5 bases each). Germline-derived CDR1 and CDR2 are MNHNS and SASEGT. V dropped 2 bases and J dropped 3 bases, with 8 bases sitting between them. The CDR3 runs 13 residues. CDR3 in DNA: TGTGCCAGCAGTGAATTGGGGGTCTACGAGCAGTACGTC. It codes for CASSELGVYEQYV.

This clone turned up a few times. V gene TRBV30 combines with J gene TRBJ1-3; D is possibly TRBD1 (5 bases). Germline V gives CDR1 GTSNPN, CDR2 SVGIG (reference sequence). V shed 5 bases and J shed 1 base, with 15 bases lying between them. The CDR3 covers 15 residues. The CDR3 coding sequence is TGTGCCTGGTCGGGACTCAGGGCATCTGGAAACACCATATATTTT. Translating it yields CAWSGLRASGNTIYF.

This clone was observed at least ten times. The J gene is TRBJ1-6, the V gene TRBV2; D is ambiguous. The V gene lost 8 bases and the J gene lost 8 bases, with 7 bases spanning the gap. From germline, CDR1 is SNHLY and CDR2 FYNNEI. The CDR3 loop spans 11 amino acids. CDR3 in DNA: TGTGCCAGCCTCAGATATTCACCCCTCCACTTT. It encodes CASLRYSPLHF.

This clone came up once. The chain couples TRBV19 to TRBJ2-3; TRBD1 is a possible D gene (5 bases). The ends were cut back, 4 bases at V and 5 bases at J, with 13 bases in the middle. The CDR3 runs to 14 residues. Germline V gene data show CDR1 as LNHDA and CDR2 as SQIVND (reference sequence). CDR3 DNA: TGTGCCAGTAGTAAGACAGCTGCTCGAGATACGCAGTATTTT. Its protein product is CASSKTAARDTQYF.

V gene TRBV28 combines with J gene TRBJ1-5; D is ambiguous. Trimming removed 7 bases at V and 5 bases at J, with 9 bases between. The germline gives CDR1 MDHEN, CDR2 SYDVKM. The CDR3 covers 12 residues. The CDR3: CASKDGHQPQHF. The CDR3 nucleotides are TGTGCCAGCAAGGACGGCCATCAGCCCCAGCATTTT.

This clone has a count of ten or more. The chain has TRBV18 and TRBJ1-1, with D unresolved. V gave up 1 base and J gave up 0 bases, with 12 bases separating them. Looked up from germline, CDR1 is KGHSH and CDR2 is LQKENI. This CDR3 has 16 residues. CDR3 region: CASSPRQLLMNTEAFF. DNA for the CDR3: TGTGCCAGCTCACCACGGCAGCTCCTCATGAACACTGAAGCTTTCTTT.